One TCR beta chain is described in this entry. This sample stems from a study of cytomegalovirus exposure and HLA in healthy donors. PCR amplification relied on 60 Vbeta primers (plus 13 Jbeta primers). Clones were read by immunoSEQ multiplex PCR, and TCRdb kept only the in-frame ones, dropping some. The sample shows 150,000 or so clones, roughly four fifths of them seen only once. This CDR3 has 14 residues. From germline, CDR1 is LNHDA and CDR2 SQIVND (reference sequence). The V end lost 2 bases, the J end lost 2 bases, and 10 bases lay between the germline ends. J is TRBJ2-7 and V is TRBV19; D is possibly TRBD2 (5 bases). This clonotype was obtained from a woman aged 40-49 years in good health and CMV-seronegative. The sequenced material came from PBMCs. The CDR3 spells CASSIRGSTYEQYF. The CDR3 DNA is TGTGCCAGTAGTATACGGGGTAGCACCTACGAGCAGTACTTC.